What follows are 21 T cell receptor beta chains derived from one specimen sequenced in a study of CD8+CD57+ T cells in acquired aplastic anemia. Profiling of TCR beta VDJ combinations and CDR3 sequences used genomic DNA as template. TCRdb itself ran the reads through MiXCR, one entry per CDR3 protein. The data hold under 350,000 distinct CDR3 sequences, with roughly half observed a single time. Sample: sorted CD4+, CD8+, or CD8+CD57+ T cells (not recorded which) from PBMCs. The receptors were gathered from a human donor with severe aplastic anemia or a healthy control (not recorded which).

This clonotype has a count of ten or more. J is TRBJ2-5 and V is TRBV2; 9 nucleotides match TRBD2. Trimming cost V 10 bases and J 5 bases; bases outside gene matches: 11. This CDR3 spans 14 amino acids. CDR1 and CDR2 (germline): SNHLY, FYNNEI. The CDR3 DNA is TGTGCCACCCCGCGGGGGGGCCGGGGGGAGACCCAGTACTTC. It specifies CATPRGGRGETQYF.

This clonotype showed up just a few times. V is TRBV5-4 and J is TRBJ1-2; 8 bases fit TRBD1. Germline V gene data show CDR1 as SGHNT and CDR2 as YYREEE (reference sequence). This CDR3 has 15 residues. V shed 0 bases, J shed 6 bases, and the junction held 7 bases outside the gene matches. The CDR3 spells CASSLAPLQGDGYTF. CDR3 nucleotides: TGTGCCAGCAGCTTGGCCCCTCTACAGGGGGATGGCTACACCTTC.

Here the CDR3 DNA reads TGTGCCAGCTCATCTAACAGGGCCGCGGGACTGTTTTTT. Its translation: CASSSNRAAGLFF. J is TRBJ1-4 and V is TRBV18, with TRBD1 as a possible D gene (6 bases). Germline CDR1 and CDR2: KGHSH and LQKENI. The CDR3 is 13 amino acids. Trimming cost V 5 bases and J 13 bases, with 17 bases left between them.

Only a few counts were recorded for this clonotype. The chain joins TRBV10-3 to TRBJ2-5; D may match TRBD1 or TRBD2 (6 bases each). The CDR3 consists of 13 residues. Looked up from germline, CDR1 is ENHRY and CDR2 is SYGVKD. V was clipped by 11 bases and J by 5 bases, with 18 bases between them. As DNA, the CDR3 is TGTGCCTGCTCGTTGGGGGGCTCGGAGACCCAGTACTTC. It encodes CACSLGGSETQYF.

Note on this clonotype: It may be a read error: a sequence one base away is much more abundant. Since the CDR3 does not end with the conserved phenylalanine or tryptophan, this likely comes from a read error. V usage is TRBV27 and J usage is TRBJ2-7, with D perhaps TRBD1 (5 bases). The CDR3 is 15 amino acids. Germline V gene data show CDR1 as MNHEY and CDR2 as SMNVEV (reference sequence). The V end lost 6 bases, the J end lost 1 base, and 16 bases lay between the germline ends. CDR3 residues: CASSHRRDGSYEQYL. The CDR3 bases are TGTGCCAGCAGCCACAGGCGTGACGGATCCTACGAGCAGTACCTC.

This clonotype was detected a few times. This chain joins TRBV25-1 and TRBJ1-2; 10 nucleotides align to TRBD1. Germline lookup yields CDR1 MGHDK and CDR2 SYGVNS. The CDR3 consists of 15 residues. Trimming took 3 bases from V and 2 from J; bases not matched to a gene: 3. The CDR3 is CASSDPGQGNYGYTF. The CDR3 DNA reads as TGTGCCAGCAGTGATCCGGGACAGGGGAACTATGGCTACACCTTC.

The V gene is TRBV24-1, the J gene TRBJ2-1; maybe TRBD1 (6 bases). Per germline, CDR1 KGHDR and CDR2 SFDVKD. Trimming cost V 3 bases and J 5 bases, with 10 bases left between them. CDR3 length: 14 amino acids. CDR3 sequence (DNA): TGTGCCACCAGTGATCCCGGACAGCACAATGAGCAGTTCTTC. This encodes CATSDPGQHNEQFF.

This clonotype was seen only once. CDR3 residues: CASSIIGGLETQYF. Here the CDR3 DNA reads TGTGCCAGTAGTATCATTGGGGGACTAGAGACCCAGTACTTC. The rearrangement uses TRBV19 and TRBJ2-5; a possible D gene is TRBD2 (6 bases). Germline V gene lookup returns CDR1 LNHDA and CDR2 SQIVND (reference sequence). V lost 3 bases and J lost 4, with 12 bases in between. The CDR3 contains 14 residues.

The rearrangement uses TRBV19 and TRBJ1-2; TRBD1 might be the D (6 bases). Germline lookup yields CDR1 LNHDA and CDR2 SQIVND (reference sequence). This CDR3 is built from 15 residues. V was shortened by 3 bases and J by 5 bases, with 16 bases between the two germline ends. The CDR3 DNA follows: TGTGCCAGTAGTATCGGACAGCGTAGTGGGTATGGCTACACCTTC. The encoded protein is CASSIGQRSGYGYTF.

The chain links TRBV27 to TRBJ1-1, with a possible D match to TRBD1 (6 bases). CDR1 MNHEY and CDR2 SMNVEV come from the germline V gene (reference sequence). Trimming removed 5 bases at V and 4 bases at J, with 14 bases between. The CDR3 runs to 14 residues. The CDR3: CASSPAGATTEAFF. DNA of the CDR3: TGTGCCAGCAGTCCGGCAGGGGCGACCACTGAAGCTTTCTTT.

There are a few counts of this clonotype. A much bigger clone sits one base away, suggesting this may be a read error. This chain uses TRBV12-3 or TRBV12-4 with TRBJ2-5; perhaps TRBD1 as D (5 bases). The CDR3 sequence is 14 residues long. The CDR3 protein is CASSKGQSQETQCF. CDR3 coding DNA: TGTGCCAGCAGTAAAGGACAAAGCCAAGAGACCCAGTGCTTC.

This chain connects TRBV19 to TRBJ1-2; D is unresolved. The CDR3 sequence is 11 residues long. CDR1 and CDR2 (germline): LNHDA, SQIVND (reference sequence). V was clipped by 5 bases and J by 3 bases, with 4 bases between them. CDR3 protein: CASSLHYGYTF. Here the CDR3 DNA reads TGTGCCAGTAGTCTGCACTATGGCTACACCTTC.

This clonotype occurred a few times. The chain combines TRBV7-2 with TRBJ1-6; D call uncertain. The V and J ends lost 3 bases and 7 bases respectively, with 10 bases between them. The CDR3 spans 14 residues. Germline V CDR1 and CDR2: SGHTA, FQGNSA. The CDR3 protein is CASSLGWENSPLHF. In DNA, the CDR3 is TGTGCCAGCAGCTTGGGGTGGGAAAATTCACCCCTCCACTTT.

This clonotype was found many times. V gene TRBV2 combines with J gene TRBJ1-5; no firm D call. This CDR3 is 14 amino acids long. Germline-derived CDR1 and CDR2 are SNHLY and FYNNEI. V lost 6 bases and J 3 bases, leaving 12 bases between the germline ends. The CDR3 region is CASRGTWANQPQHF. CDR3 sequence (DNA): TGTGCCAGCAGAGGAACATGGGCCAATCAGCCCCAGCATTTT.

This clonotype was counted many times. The CDR3 here is CASSLLAGGTTDTQYF. The CDR3 DNA follows: TGTGCCAGCAGCTTACTAGCGGGGGGGACCACAGATACGCAGTATTTT. The J gene is TRBJ2-3, the V gene TRBV13; TRBD2 agrees at 12 bases. The CDR3 consists of 16 residues. Per germline, CDR1 PRHDT and CDR2 FYEKMQ (reference sequence). V shed 2 bases, J shed 2 bases, and the junction held 2 bases outside the gene matches.

The rearrangement joins TRBV7-2 to TRBJ1-2; 9 nucleotides match TRBD1. From germline, CDR1 is SGHTA and CDR2 FQGNSA. This CDR3 has 15 amino acids. V was pared by 4 bases and J by 8 bases, with 11 bases of the junction left unmatched. CDR3 in DNA: TGTGCCAGCAGCTGGAAACCGGGACAGGGTGACGGCTACACCTTC. Translating it yields CASSWKPGQGDGYTF. The variable domain in full, completed from reference TRBV7-2 and TRBJ1-2, reads GAGVSQSPSNKVTEKGKDVELRCDPISGHTALYWYRQSLGQGLEFLIYFQGNSAPDKSGLPSDRFSAERTGGSVSTLTIQRTQQEDSAVYLCASSWKPGQGDGYTFGSGTRLTVV.

This clonotype came up many times. V usage is TRBV11-1 and J usage is TRBJ2-7; 7 bases fit TRBD1. CDR3 length equals 14 residues. The V segment lost 4 bases and the J segment 4 bases; nucleotides outside the gene matches: 7. The germline V gene has CDR1 SGHAT and CDR2 FQDESV (reference sequence). CDR3 nucleotides: TGTGCCAGCAGCTACAGGGGTTTGGGATACGAGCAGTACTTC. This gives the protein CASSYRGLGYEQYF.

This clonotype was observed many times. The chain has TRBV18 and TRBJ2-5; D may be TRBD1 (5 bases). The CDR3 consists of 14 residues. The V and J ends lost 3 bases and 1 base respectively, with 9 bases between them. Germline CDR1 KGHSH, CDR2 LQKENI. CDR3 sequence (DNA): TGTGCCAGCTCACCTCAGGGATCCCAAGAGACCCAGTACTTC. The encoded protein is CASSPQGSQETQYF.

For this clonotype: A junction end diverges from the germline sequence, so it may reflect a read error. This chain uses TRBV2 with TRBJ1-6; 12 bases are shared with TRBD1. This CDR3 is built from 15 residues. CDR1 and CDR2 from the germline V gene are SNHLY and FYNNEI. CDR3 sequence: CASGTGGSYNSPLHF. The CDR3 DNA sequence: TGTGCCAGTGGGACAGGGGGCTCCTACAATTCACCCCTCCACTTT.

This clonotype was observed at least ten times. This chain uses TRBV20-1 with TRBJ2-7, with D perhaps TRBD2 (6 bases). V gave up 6 bases and J gave up 5 bases, with 20 bases separating them. This CDR3 is 14 amino acids long. Germline values: CDR1 DFQATT, CDR2 SNEGSKA (reference sequence). Here the CDR3 reads CSAGLARSGNEQYF. CDR3 DNA: TGCAGTGCAGGGCTAGCGCGATCCGGCAACGAGCAGTACTTC.

The rearrangement joins TRBV7-3 to TRBJ2-2; D ambiguous. The CDR3 extends over 16 amino acids. Germline lookup yields CDR1 SGHTA and CDR2 FQGTGA. V was pared by 1 base and J by 6 bases, with 15 bases between. For the CDR3, the DNA is TGTGCCAGCAGCTTAAATTCCGCACCGGGTGCCGGGGAGCTGTTTTTT. Translated: CASSLNSAPGAGELFF.